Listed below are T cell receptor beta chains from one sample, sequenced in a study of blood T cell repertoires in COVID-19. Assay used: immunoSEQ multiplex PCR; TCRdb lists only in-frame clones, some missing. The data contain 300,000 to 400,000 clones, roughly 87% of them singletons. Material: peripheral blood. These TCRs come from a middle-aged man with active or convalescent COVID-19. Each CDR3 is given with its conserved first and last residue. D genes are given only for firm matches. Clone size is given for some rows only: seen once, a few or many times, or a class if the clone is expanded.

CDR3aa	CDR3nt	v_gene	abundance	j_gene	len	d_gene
CASSLSWTGPVETQYF	TGTGCCAGCAGCTTATCTTGGACAGGGCCCGTAGAGACCCAGTACTTC	TRBV7-2	NA	TRBJ2-5	16	TRBD1
CASSLALGGTGNTEAFF	TGTGCCAGCAGCTTAGCGCTTGGGGGGACGGGTAACACTGAAGCTTTCTTT	TRBV7-9	NA	TRBJ1-1	17	NA
CASSLVQGSYEQYF	TGCGCCAGCAGCTTGGTACAGGGGTCCTACGAGCAGTACTTC	TRBV5-1	NA	TRBJ2-7	14	TRBD1
CAIRTSGGENEQFF	TGTGCCATCAGAACTAGCGGGGGGGAAAATGAGCAGTTCTTC	TRBV10-3	once	TRBJ2-1	14	TRBD2
CAWSRTGGFTEAFF	TGTGCCTGGAGCCGGACAGGGGGCTTCACTGAAGCTTTCTTT	TRBV30	NA	TRBJ1-1	14	TRBD1
CASSLVPPRTGELFF	TGCGCCAGCAGCTTGGTTCCCCCGAGGACCGGGGAGCTGTTTTTT	TRBV5-1	NA	TRBJ2-2	15	NA
CASSRQGAHSDNEQFF	TGTGCCAGCTCACGGCAGGGGGCCCATTCCGACAATGAGCAGTTCTTC	TRBV18	NA	TRBJ2-1	16	TRBD1
CASSPPSYEQYF	TGTGCCAGCAGCCCTCCCAGCTACGAGCAGTACTTC	TRBV5-8	NA	TRBJ2-7	12	NA
CAISGDRGGDTQYF	TGTGCCATCAGCGGGGACAGGGGGGGAGATACGCAGTATTTT	TRBV10-3	NA	TRBJ2-3	14	TRBD1
CASSHPGQMNTEAFF	TGTGCCAGCAGCCATCCGGGACAGATGAACACTGAAGCTTTCTTT	TRBV5-4	once	TRBJ1-1	15	TRBD1
CAWSVTGSYNSPLHF	TGTGCCTGGAGTGTAACGGGCTCCTATAATTCACCCCTCCACTTT	TRBV30	NA	TRBJ1-6	15	NA
CATSRDRGSYEQYF	TGTGCCACCAGCCGGGACAGGGGGTCCTACGAGCAGTACTTC	TRBV15	NA	TRBJ2-7	14	TRBD1
CASSRPTGYGANVLTF	TGTGCCAGTAGTAGACCGACAGGGTACGGGGCCAACGTCCTGACTTTC	TRBV19	NA	TRBJ2-6	16	TRBD1
CASSPGSGGGGEKLFF	TGTGCCAGCAGTCCTGGCTCCGGAGGCGGTGGGGAAAAACTGTTTTTT	TRBV5-5	once	TRBJ1-4	16	NA
CASSRHRTGGENIQYF	TGTGCCAGCAGCCGGCACAGGACAGGGGGCGAAAACATTCAGTACTTC	TRBV3-1/TRBV3-2	NA	TRBJ2-4	16	TRBD1
CSVIRLEGEAFF	TGCAGCGTTATAAGGTTGGAGGGCGAGGCTTTCTTT	TRBV29-1	NA	TRBJ1-1	12	NA
CATSRDPGKGYTF	TGTGCCACCAGCAGAGATCCGGGTAAAGGCTACACCTTC	TRBV15	few	TRBJ1-2	13	NA
CASSLSSETQYF	TGTGCCAGCAGCTTATCGAGTGAGACCCAGTACTTC	TRBV11-2	NA	TRBJ2-5	12	NA
CASSNGGVVQPQHF	TGTGCCAGCAGTAACGGGGGAGTTGTTCAGCCCCAGCATTTT	TRBV2	NA	TRBJ1-5	14	NA
CASSLGGQYTQYF	TGTGCCAGCAGCTTAGGCGGTCAGTATACGCAGTACTTC	TRBV7-2	once	TRBJ2-7	13	NA
CASSLGAYEQYF	TGTGCCAGCAGCTTAGGGGCGTACGAGCAGTACTTC	TRBV5-6	few	TRBJ2-7	12	NA
CASRGQGIGYGGYTF	TGCGCCAGCAGGGGACAGGGCATAGGTTATGGTGGCTACACCTTC	TRBV5-1	NA	TRBJ1-2	15	TRBD1
CASSFGGTYEQYF	TGTGCCAGCAGTTTCGGGGGAACCTACGAGCAGTACTTC	TRBV28	NA	TRBJ2-7	13	NA
CASSIGGATTNEKLFF	TGCGCCAGCAGTATTGGAGGCGCCACTACAAATGAAAAACTGTTTTTT	TRBV5-1	NA	TRBJ1-4	16	NA
CASSEQGVTEAFF	TGTGCCAGCAGTGAACAGGGGGTCACCGAAGCTTTCTTT	TRBV6-1	NA	TRBJ1-1	13	TRBD1
CSASRTGGFYTF	TGCAGTGCTAGTAGGACAGGGGGCTTCTACACCTTC	TRBV20-1	NA	TRBJ1-2	12	TRBD1